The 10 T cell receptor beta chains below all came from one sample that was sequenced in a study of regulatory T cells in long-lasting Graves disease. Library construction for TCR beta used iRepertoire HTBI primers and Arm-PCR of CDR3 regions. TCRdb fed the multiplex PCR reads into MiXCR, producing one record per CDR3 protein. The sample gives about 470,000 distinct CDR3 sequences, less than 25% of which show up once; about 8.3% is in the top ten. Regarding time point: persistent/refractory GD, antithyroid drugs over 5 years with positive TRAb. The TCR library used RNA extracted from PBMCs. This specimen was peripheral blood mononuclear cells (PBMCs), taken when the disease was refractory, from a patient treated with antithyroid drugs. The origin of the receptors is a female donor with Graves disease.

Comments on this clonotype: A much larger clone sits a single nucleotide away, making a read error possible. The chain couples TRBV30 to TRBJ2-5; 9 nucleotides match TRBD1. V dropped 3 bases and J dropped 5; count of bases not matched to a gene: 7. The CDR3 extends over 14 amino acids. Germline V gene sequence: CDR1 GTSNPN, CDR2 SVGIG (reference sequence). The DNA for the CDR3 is TGTGCCTGGAGCATCGGACAGGGGATGGAGACCCAGTACTTC. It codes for CAWSIGQGMETQYF.

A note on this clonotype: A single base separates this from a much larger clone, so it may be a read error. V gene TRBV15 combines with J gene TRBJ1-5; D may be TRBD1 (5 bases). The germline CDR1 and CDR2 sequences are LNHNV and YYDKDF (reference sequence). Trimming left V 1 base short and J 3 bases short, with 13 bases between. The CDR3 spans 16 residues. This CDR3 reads CATSRAIGGDNQPQHF. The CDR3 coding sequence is TGTGCCACCAGCAGAGCTATAGGAGGGGACAATCAGCCCCAGCATTTT.

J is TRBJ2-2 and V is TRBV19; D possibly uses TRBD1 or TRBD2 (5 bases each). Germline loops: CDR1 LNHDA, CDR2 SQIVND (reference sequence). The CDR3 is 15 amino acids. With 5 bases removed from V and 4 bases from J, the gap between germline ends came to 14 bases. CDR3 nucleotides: TGTGCCAGTAGTTTACGGGACCTTATCACCGGGGAGCTGTTTTTT. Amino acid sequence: CASSLRDLITGELFF.

CDR3 amino acids: CASSYREQGTGYTF. The DNA for the CDR3 is TGTGCCAGCAGTTACAGGGAGCAAGGCACTGGCTACACCTTC. The gene calls are TRBV6-5 and TRBJ1-2, with D unclear. The V gene lost 2 bases and the J gene lost 7 bases, with 14 bases spanning the gap. There are 14 residues in the CDR3. Per germline, CDR1 MNHEY and CDR2 SVGAGI.

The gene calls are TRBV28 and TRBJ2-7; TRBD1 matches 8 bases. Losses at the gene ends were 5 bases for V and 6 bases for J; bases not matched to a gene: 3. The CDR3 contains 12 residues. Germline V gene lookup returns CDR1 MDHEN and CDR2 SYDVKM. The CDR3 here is CASSQQGGEQYF. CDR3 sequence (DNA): TGTGCCAGCAGTCAACAGGGGGGCGAGCAGTACTTC.

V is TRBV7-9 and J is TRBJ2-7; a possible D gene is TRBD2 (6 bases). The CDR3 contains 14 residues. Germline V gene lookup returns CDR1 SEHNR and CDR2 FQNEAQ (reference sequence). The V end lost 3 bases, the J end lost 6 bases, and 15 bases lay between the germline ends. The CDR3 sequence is CASSFSGLGSEQYF. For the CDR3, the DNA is TGTGCCAGCAGCTTTAGCGGCCTCGGCAGCGAGCAGTACTTC.

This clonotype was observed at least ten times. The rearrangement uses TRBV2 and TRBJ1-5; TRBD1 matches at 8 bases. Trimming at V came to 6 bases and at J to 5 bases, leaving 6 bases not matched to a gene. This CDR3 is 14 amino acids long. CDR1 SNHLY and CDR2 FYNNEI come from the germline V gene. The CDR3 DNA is TGTGCCAGCAGCCAGACAGGGGACCATCAGCCCCAGCATTTT. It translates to CASSQTGDHQPQHF.

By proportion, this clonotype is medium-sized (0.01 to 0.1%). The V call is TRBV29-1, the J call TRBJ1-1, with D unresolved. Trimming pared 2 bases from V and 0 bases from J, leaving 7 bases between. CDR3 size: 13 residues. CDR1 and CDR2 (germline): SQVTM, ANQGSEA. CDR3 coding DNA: TGCAGCGTTGAATCTGGGATGAACACTGAAGCTTTCTTT. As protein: CSVESGMNTEAFF.

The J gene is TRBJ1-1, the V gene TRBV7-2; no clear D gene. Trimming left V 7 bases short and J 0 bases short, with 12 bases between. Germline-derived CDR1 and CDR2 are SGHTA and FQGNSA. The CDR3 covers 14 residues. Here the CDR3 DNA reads TGTGCCAGCACCGCCTCCCGCCTGAACACTGAAGCTTTCTTT. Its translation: CASTASRLNTEAFF.

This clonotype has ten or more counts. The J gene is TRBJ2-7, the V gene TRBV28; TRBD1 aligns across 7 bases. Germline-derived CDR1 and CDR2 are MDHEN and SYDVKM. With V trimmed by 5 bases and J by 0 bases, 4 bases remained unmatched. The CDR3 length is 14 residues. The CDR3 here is CASSMTGTSYEQYF. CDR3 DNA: TGTGCCAGCAGTATGACAGGGACCTCCTACGAGCAGTACTTC.